This is a list of T cell receptor beta chains from one sample in a study of CD8 T cells in Susac syndrome. TCRdb re-called the immunoSEQ multiplex PCR reads with MiXCR, one entry per CDR3 protein. In the table there are fewer than 200,000 distinct CDR3 sequences, roughly nine tenths of which are singletons. The sample comprised CD4+ T cells from PBMCs. The receptor set was obtained from a human donor with Susac syndrome. The CDR3 runs from the conserved cysteine through the conserved F or W. The D gene is left open where the match is weak. The size entry is marked missing in some rows and otherwise reads once, few, many or a size class.

TRBV5-4,-,TRBJ1-2,-,CASSLIRDESGYTF,TGTGCCAGCAGCTTGATCAGGGATGAAAGTGGCTACACCTTC
TRBV30,-,TRBJ2-3,-,CAWSVRDVTDTQYF,TGTGCCTGGAGTGTGAGGGACGTTACAGATACGCAGTATTTT
TRBV15,-,TRBJ2-7,-,CATSRDGGGWNEQYF,TGTGCCACCAGCAGAGACGGCGGGGGCTGGAACGAGCAGTACTTC
TRBV20-1,TRBD1,TRBJ1-2,-,CSASPGTDYGYTF,TGCAGTGCTAGTCCCGGGACAGACTATGGCTACACCTTC
TRBV20-1,TRBD2,TRBJ2-3,-,CSARIAGGGTDTQYF,TGCAGTGCCCGTATAGCGGGAGGAGGCACAGATACGCAGTATTTT
TRBV29-1,-,TRBJ1-5,-,CSVAGNGEQPQHF,TGCAGCGTTGCTGGGAATGGGGAACAGCCCCAGCATTTT
TRBV3-1,TRBD1,TRBJ1-1,-,CASSHITTGQGPPEAFF,TGTGCCAGCAGCCATATCACAACGGGACAGGGCCCCCCTGAAGCTTTCTTT
TRBV20-1,-,TRBJ2-7,-,CSATFAGSSYEQYF,TGCAGTGCTACCTTTGCAGGGAGCTCCTACGAGCAGTACTTC
TRBV4-1,-,TRBJ2-3,-,CASSQEARGPDTQYF,TGCGCCAGCAGCCAAGAAGCCAGGGGCCCAGATACGCAGTATTTT
TRBV24-1,TRBD1,TRBJ2-1,-,CATSDRRRQGASSYNEQFF,TGTGCCACCAGTGACCGGAGAAGACAGGGGGCGAGCTCCTACAATGAGCAGTTCTTC
TRBV3-1,-,TRBJ1-2,-,CASSPPIGSGYGYTF,TGTGCCAGCAGCCCCCCCATTGGAAGCGGCTATGGCTACACCTTC
TRBV5-1,TRBD1,TRBJ1-1,-,CASSGTGESNTEAFF,TGCGCCAGCAGCGGGACAGGGGAGTCGAACACTGAAGCTTTCTTT
TRBV5-1,TRBD1,TRBJ2-5,-,CASSMTGAGETQYF,TGCGCCAGCAGCATGACAGGGGCCGGGGAGACCCAGTACTTC
TRBV7-2,-,TRBJ1-1,-,CASSPEWRNTEAFF,TGTGCCAGCAGCCCCGAGTGGAGAAACACTGAAGCTTTCTTT
TRBV28,TRBD1,TRBJ2-7,-,CASSLYQGAGYEQYF,TGTGCCAGCAGTTTATATCAGGGGGCTGGCTACGAGCAGTACTTC
TRBV2,TRBD1,TRBJ1-1,once,CASSDLGTGVNTEAFF,TGTGCCAGCAGTGATTTAGGGACAGGCGTGAACACTGAAGCTTTCTTT
TRBV28,-,TRBJ2-3,-,CASSLLPIQGTQYF,TGTGCCAGCAGTTTATTACCCATCCAGGGTACGCAGTATTTT
TRBV19,-,TRBJ1-1,-,CASSINRPRRDTEAFF,TGTGCCAGTAGTATCAACCGACCCCGACGGGACACTGAAGCTTTCTTT
TRBV2,TRBD1,TRBJ2-7,-,CASSRQGASYEQYF,TGTGCCAGCAGTCGGCAGGGGGCTTCCTACGAGCAGTACTTC
TRBV20-1,TRBD1,TRBJ2-3,-,CSARGQGWDTQYF,TGCAGTGCTAGGGGACAGGGTTGGGATACGCAGTATTTT
TRBV20-1,-,TRBJ1-2,-,CSARDGLIANYGYTF,TGCAGTGCTAGAGATGGCCTGATAGCTAACTATGGCTACACCTTC
TRBV29-1,TRBD2,TRBJ2-7,-,CSAKGLAGANYEQYF,TGCAGCGCCAAAGGACTAGCGGGGGCCAATTACGAGCAGTACTTC
TRBV12-3/TRBV12-4,-,TRBJ2-7,-,CASSLERPYEQYF,TGTGCCAGCAGTTTGGAGCGGCCCTACGAGCAGTACTTC
TRBV4-1,TRBD2,TRBJ2-7,once,CASSQSPSGTKIYEQYF,TGCGCCAGCAGCCAATCACCGTCCGGGACTAAAATTTACGAGCAGTACTTC
TRBV20-1,-,TRBJ2-7,-,CSADDGNYEQYF,TGCAGTGCTGATGACGGGAATTACGAGCAGTACTTC
TRBV6-5,-,TRBJ1-6,-,CASSLQNSPLHF,TGTGCCAGCAGCCTACAGAATTCACCCCTCCACTTT
TRBV6-2/TRBV6-3,-,TRBJ2-7,once,CASTKGREYEQYF,TGTGCCAGCACTAAGGGGCGAGAATACGAGCAGTACTTC
TRBV5-4,-,TRBJ1-1,-,CASSFSGGGRNTEAFF,TGTGCCAGCAGCTTCTCCGGGGGAGGACGGAACACTGAAGCTTTCTTT
TRBV5-1,-,TRBJ1-3,few,CASSLMGDSGNTIYF,TGCGCCAGCAGCTTGATGGGGGACTCTGGAAACACCATATATTTT
TRBV12-5,-,TRBJ2-2,-,CASGLGSVNLFF,TGTGCTAGTGGTCTCGGCAGCGTTAACCTGTTTTTT
TRBV2,-,TRBJ2-5,-,CASSEAGETQYF,TGTGCCAGCAGTGAAGCAGGGGAGACCCAGTACTTC
TRBV6-5,-,TRBJ1-2,-,CASSLDSPNYGYTF,TGTGCCAGCAGCCTGGACAGTCCTAACTATGGCTACACCTTC
TRBV20-1,-,TRBJ2-7,-,CSARSLAVEQYF,TGCAGTGCTAGGTCCCTAGCAGTCGAGCAGTACTTC
TRBV28,-,TRBJ2-2,-,CASTGFTGELFF,TGTGCCAGCACAGGATTCACCGGGGAGCTGTTTTTT
TRBV6-2/TRBV6-3,-,TRBJ2-3,-,CASSWASATQYF,TGTGCCAGCAGTTGGGCTAGTGCTACGCAGTATTTT
TRBV5-1,TRBD1,TRBJ2-2,-,CASSRRQGGTGELFF,TGCGCCAGCAGCAGACGACAGGGTGGCACCGGGGAGCTGTTTTTT
TRBV5-6,TRBD1,TRBJ1-4,-,CASSSFGQGIPSTNEKLFF,TGTGCCAGCAGCTCATTTGGACAGGGGATTCCTTCAACTAATGAAAAACTGTTTTTT
TRBV7-6,-,TRBJ2-5,-,CASSGTSELSQETQYF,TGTGCCAGCAGCGGGACCTCGGAATTGAGTCAAGAGACCCAGTACTTC
TRBV5-1,-,TRBJ2-7,-,CASSTQGGASYEQYF,TGCGCCAGCAGCACGCAGGGGGGGGCCTCTTACGAGCAGTACTTC
TRBV11-2,TRBD2,TRBJ2-3,-,CASVLAGVKTDTQYF,TGTGCCAGCGTCCTAGCGGGAGTGAAGACAGATACGCAGTATTTT
TRBV7-8,-,TRBJ1-2,few,CASSQGTPGYTF,TGTGCCAGCAGCCAAGGGACCCCTGGCTACACCTTC
TRBV4-1,-,TRBJ2-5,-,CASSQGSKGVQLQETQYF,TGCGCCAGCAGCCAAGGGTCGAAGGGGGTACAATTACAAGAGACCCAGTACTTC
TRBV6-5,TRBD1,TRBJ1-6,once,CASSSGQIYNSPLHF,TGTGCCAGCAGCTCGGGACAGATTTATAATTCACCCCTCCACTTT
TRBV7-8,-,TRBJ1-1,-,CASSLVAHGTLNTEAFF,TGTGCCAGCAGCTTAGTCGCCCACGGGACATTGAACACTGAAGCTTTCTTT
TRBV5-1,-,TRBJ2-7,-,CASSLFQGLSYEQYF,TGCGCCAGCAGCTTGTTTCAGGGGCTCTCCTACGAGCAGTACTTC
TRBV30,TRBD1,TRBJ2-7,-,CAWNRGSLYEQYF,TGTGCCTGGAACAGGGGGTCCCTCTACGAGCAGTACTTC
TRBV11-1,TRBD2,TRBJ2-1,-,CASSFGTSQYEQFF,TGTGCCAGCAGCTTCGGGACTAGTCAGTATGAGCAGTTCTTC